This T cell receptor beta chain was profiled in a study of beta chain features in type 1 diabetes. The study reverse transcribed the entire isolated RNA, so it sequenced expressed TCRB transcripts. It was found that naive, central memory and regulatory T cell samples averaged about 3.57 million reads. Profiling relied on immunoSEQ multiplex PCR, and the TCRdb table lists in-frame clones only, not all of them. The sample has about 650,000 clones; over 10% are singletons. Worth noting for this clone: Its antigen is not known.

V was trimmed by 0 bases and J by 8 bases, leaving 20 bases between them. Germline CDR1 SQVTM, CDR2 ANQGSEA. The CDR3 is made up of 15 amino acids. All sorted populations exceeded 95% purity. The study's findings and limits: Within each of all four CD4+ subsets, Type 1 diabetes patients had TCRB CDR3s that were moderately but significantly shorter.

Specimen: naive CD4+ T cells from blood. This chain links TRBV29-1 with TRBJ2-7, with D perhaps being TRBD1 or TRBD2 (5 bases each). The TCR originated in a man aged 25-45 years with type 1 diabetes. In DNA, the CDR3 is TGCAGCGTTGAAGATCAAAGATTCCAGGGAGCCAAGCAGTACTTC. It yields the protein CSVEDQRFQGAKQYF.